This T cell receptor beta chain is drawn from a study of T cell clonotyping in hematopoietic cell transplantation. Study overall: Recipients' pretransplant samples followed cytoreduction. Overall study results and limits: After transplant, recipient diversity fell while pathologically expanded clonotypes grew through day 180.

Time point noted: recipient sample about 28 days before transplant, after cytoreduction. Recipients were bled about 28 days pretransplant and at posttransplant days 30, 100, 180. Sequencing used immunoSEQ multiplex PCR; TCRdb keeps in-frame clones, though not all of them. The sample yields approximately 42,000 clones, roughly 85% seen once. Note on this clone: The antigen is unknown.

Sample: peripheral blood mononuclear cells, taken before stem cell transplant. This TCR came from a man aged 60-69 years with acute myeloid leukemia. Some clones in this sample may be carry-over from other donors' samples.

As DNA, the CDR3 is TGCAGCGTTGACACAAGTTATGGCTACACCTTC. This translates into CSVDTSYGYTF. V is TRBV29-1 and J is TRBJ1-2; no clear D. CDR3 length: 11 residues. Per the germline V gene, CDR1 is SQVTM and CDR2 is ANQGSEA. The V end lost 3 bases, the J end lost 5 bases, and 7 bases lay between the germline ends.